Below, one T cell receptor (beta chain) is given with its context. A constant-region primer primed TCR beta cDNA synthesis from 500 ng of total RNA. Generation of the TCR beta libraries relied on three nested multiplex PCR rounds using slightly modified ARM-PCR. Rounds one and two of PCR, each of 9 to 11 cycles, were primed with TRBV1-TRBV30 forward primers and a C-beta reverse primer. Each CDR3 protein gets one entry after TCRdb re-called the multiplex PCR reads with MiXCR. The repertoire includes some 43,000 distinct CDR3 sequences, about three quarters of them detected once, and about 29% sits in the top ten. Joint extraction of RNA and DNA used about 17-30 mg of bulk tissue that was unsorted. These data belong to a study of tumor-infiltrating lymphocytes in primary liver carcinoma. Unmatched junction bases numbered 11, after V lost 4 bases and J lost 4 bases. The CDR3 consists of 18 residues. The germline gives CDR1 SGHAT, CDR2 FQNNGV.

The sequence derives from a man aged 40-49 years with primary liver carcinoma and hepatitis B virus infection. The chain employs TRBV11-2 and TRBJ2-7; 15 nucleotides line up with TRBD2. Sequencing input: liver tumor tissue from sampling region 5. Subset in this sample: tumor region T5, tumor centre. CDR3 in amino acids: CASSSYFGLAGGGYEQYF. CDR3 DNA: TGTGCCAGCAGCTCATACTTTGGACTAGCGGGAGGGGGGTACGAGCAGTACTTC.